This entry lists 27 T cell receptor beta chains sequenced from one sample in a study of response to subunit inactivated influenza vaccine (dated by TCRdb to about 2018). This sample's time point label indicates: 45 to 50 days after influenza vaccine administration. The library was prepared using RT-PCR. The reads were generated on an Illumina HiSeq 2500. Clones were called with MiXCR by TCRdb after fastp trimmed the public reads at Q25, and only in-frame beta chains were retained. Each entry merges the rows of one CDR3 protein and shows their most common DNA and genes. Counted in this sample were around 480,000 distinct CDR3 sequences; roughly 9.8% of them appeared once. The ten largest clones add up to approximately 12% of the sample. Material: PBMCs from blood, obtained roughly 6 weeks after vaccination. These receptors all stem from a man between 45 and 60 years old who received an inactivated influenza vaccine. Donor details come from another sample of the same person, matched by shared clones.

In this sample, this clonotype turned up many times. This chain links TRBV12-3 or TRBV12-4 with TRBJ2-1; D might be TRBD2 (6 bases). The CDR3 has 15 amino acids. V gave up 1 base and J gave up 3 bases, with 10 bases separating them. The CDR3 loop reads CASSLDGRSYNEQFF. The CDR3 bases are TGTGCCAGCAGTTTAGACGGGAGAAGCTACAATGAGCAGTTCTTC.

The chain is built from TRBV29-1 and TRBJ2-7, with a possible D match to TRBD1 (6 bases). This CDR3 is built from 13 residues. Looked up from germline, CDR1 is SQVTM and CDR2 is ANQGSEA. The V gene lost 4 bases and the J gene lost 0 bases, with 10 bases spanning the gap. The CDR3: CSVVTGLSYEQYF. The CDR3 DNA sequence: TGCAGCGTTGTCACAGGGCTCTCCTACGAGCAGTACTTC.

This clonotype appeared a few times. CDR3 loop: CASRGRLGVNTEAFF. The CDR3 DNA reads as TGTGCCAGCAGGGGCAGGCTCGGGGTGAACACTGAAGCTTTCTTT. The J gene is TRBJ1-1, the V gene TRBV6-1; no clear D. This CDR3 spans 15 amino acids. V was clipped by 6 bases and J by 0 bases, with 14 bases between them. Germline CDR1 reads MNHNS; CDR2 reads SASEGT.

This clonotype appeared many times. The chain couples TRBV29-1 to TRBJ2-7; the match to TRBD2 covers 12 bases. This CDR3 spans 13 amino acids. V was clipped by 7 bases and J by 5 bases; unmatched bases: 6. Germline CDR1 and CDR2: SQVTM and ANQGSEA. The chain's CDR3 is CSGRTSGTHEQYF. The CDR3, as DNA: TGCAGCGGTCGGACTAGCGGGACCCACGAGCAGTACTTC.

This chain connects TRBV2 to TRBJ2-3; the match to TRBD1 covers 7 bases. The CDR3 is 14 amino acids. With V trimmed by 6 bases and J by 4 bases, 7 bases remained unmatched. Per germline, CDR1 SNHLY and CDR2 FYNNEI. The CDR3 reads CASRRGQGADTQYF. The CDR3 DNA follows: TGTGCCAGCAGGAGGGGGCAGGGAGCAGATACGCAGTATTTT.

The chain couples TRBV15 to TRBJ1-5; 7 bases are shared with TRBD1. The CDR3 runs to 16 residues. Trimming at V came to 3 bases and at J to 1 base, leaving 6 bases not matched to a gene. The V gene's germline CDR1 is LNHNV and CDR2 YYDKDF (reference sequence). In DNA form, the CDR3 reads TGTGCCACCAGCAGGGCGCAGGGGGTAAGCAATCAGCCCCAGCATTTT. Translated, it gives CATSRAQGVSNQPQHF.

This clonotype was seen at least ten times. The rearrangement links TRBV12-3 or TRBV12-4 to TRBJ1-1, with unresolved D. With 5 bases removed from V and 1 base from J, the gap between germline ends came to 8 bases. The CDR3 consists of 13 residues. The CDR3 loop is CASSPQRNTEAFF. DNA of the CDR3: TGTGCCAGCAGTCCCCAAAGGAACACTGAAGCTTTCTTT.

This clonotype occurred once. The V and J genes are TRBV4-1 and TRBJ2-7; TRBD2 might be the D (6 bases). The CDR3 has 16 amino acids. Germline lookup yields CDR1 MGHRA and CDR2 YSYEKL. Deletions cut 2 bases from V and 2 bases from J, with 16 bases between. CDR3 nucleotide sequence: TGCGCCAGCAGCCAACCCAGGAGGGGTTACCCCTACGAGCAGTACTTC. Its translation is CASSQPRRGYPYEQYF.

CDR3 sequence reads: CASSQDLVAGSYNEQFF. The DNA of the CDR3 is TGTGCCAGCTCCCAAGATCTGGTAGCGGGATCCTACAATGAGCAGTTCTTC. V is TRBV3-1 and J is TRBJ2-1; 8 bases align to TRBD2. CDR3 length equals 17 residues. After removal of 8 bases from V and 1 base from J, the junction contained 13 bases not matched to a gene. Germline-derived CDR1 and CDR2 are LGHDT and YNNKEL (reference sequence).

This clonotype was observed a few times. The genes are TRBV5-1 and TRBJ2-1; D remains unclear. The CDR3 sequence is 14 residues long. V gave up 4 bases and J gave up 5 bases, with 13 bases separating them. Germline CDR1 SGHRS, CDR2 YFSETQ. CDR3 sequence reads: CASSSSRTNNEQFF. The CDR3 coding sequence is TGCGCCAGCAGCAGTAGTCGGACCAACAATGAGCAGTTCTTC.

The V gene is TRBV20-1, the J gene TRBJ2-7; D is unresolved. Germline V gives CDR1 DFQATT, CDR2 SNEGSKA (reference sequence). CDR3 size: 14 residues. V was trimmed by 0 bases and J by 2 bases, leaving 11 bases between them. The CDR3 region is CSARDRRNTYEQYF. The DNA for the CDR3 is TGCAGTGCTAGAGATAGACGGAACACCTACGAGCAGTACTTC.

The chain links TRBV9 to TRBJ2-7; perhaps D is TRBD1 or TRBD2 (5 bases each). The germline V and J ends were trimmed by 0 bases and 3 bases, with 16 bases remaining between them. The CDR3 runs 16 residues. From germline, CDR1 is SGDLS and CDR2 YYNGEE. The CDR3 DNA sequence: TGTGCCAGCAGCGTAGGTTACGGGGCCGACTACTACGAGCAGTACTTC. Translated, it gives CASSVGYGADYYEQYF.

This rearrangement joins TRBV20-1 to TRBJ2-1; D call uncertain. The CDR3 has 15 residues. V was pared by 2 bases and J by 0 bases, with 11 bases between. The germline CDR1 and CDR2 sequences are DFQATT and SNEGSKA (reference sequence). Written as DNA, the CDR3 is TGCAGTGCTAGACTCCCCCATAGCTCCTACAATGAGCAGTTCTTC. This translates into CSARLPHSSYNEQFF.

This clonotype was seen many times. This chain uses TRBV5-1 with TRBJ1-1, with D unresolved. Germline CDR1 reads SGHRS; CDR2 reads YFSETQ. Trimming cost V 4 bases and J 1 base, with 8 bases left between them. This CDR3 has 13 residues. The CDR3 region is CASSGGTNTEAFF. As DNA, the CDR3 is TGCGCCAGCAGCGGCGGCACGAACACTGAAGCTTTCTTT.

This clonotype came up many times. V gene TRBV12-3 or TRBV12-4 combines with J gene TRBJ1-4; D is possibly TRBD1 (5 bases). The CDR3 is 14 residues long. V gave up 3 bases and J gave up 6 bases, with 11 bases separating them. The CDR3 region has the DNA TGTGCCAGCAGTTTCGTCCTCAGGGATGAAAAACTGTTTTTT. As protein: CASSFVLRDEKLFF.

The J gene is TRBJ2-3, the V gene TRBV28, with 9 bases fitting TRBD1. The CDR3 totals 16 residues. The germline V gene encodes CDR1 MDHEN and CDR2 SYDVKM. Unmatched junction bases numbered 12, after V lost 6 bases and J lost 5 bases. CDR3 in amino acids: CASSYPSGQGGDTQYF. The CDR3 nucleotides read TGTGCCAGCAGCTACCCCTCGGGACAGGGAGGAGATACGCAGTATTTT.

This clonotype was counted only a few times. The V and J genes are TRBV12-3 or TRBV12-4 and TRBJ2-7; 7 bases agree with TRBD1. CDR3 length: 13 amino acids. Losses at the gene ends were 5 bases for V and 7 bases for J; bases not matched to a gene: 8. The DNA of the CDR3 is TGTGCCAGCAGTAGGGACAGTGCGCGGGAGCAGTACTTC. This sequence encodes CASSRDSAREQYF.

This clonotype was seen only a few times. The chain employs TRBV20-1 and TRBJ2-5, with D maybe TRBD2 (5 bases). The CDR3 covers 10 residues. In germline, CDR1 is DFQATT, CDR2 SNEGSKA (reference sequence). The CDR3 loop is CTGYQETQYF. In DNA form, the CDR3 reads TGCACGGGGTACCAAGAGACCCAGTACTTC.

This rearrangement joins TRBV20-1 to TRBJ2-7, with D maybe TRBD2 (5 bases). Germline CDR1 is DFQATT and CDR2 is SNEGSKA (reference sequence). The CDR3 sequence is 14 residues long. Trimming removed 1 base from V and 2 bases from J, with 12 bases in between. In nucleotides, the CDR3 is TGCAGTGCTAGAGTACTAGAAACAGCCTACGAGCAGTACTTC. It translates to CSARVLETAYEQYF.

The chain employs TRBV6-5 and TRBJ1-5, with D hard to call. Trimming shortened V by 0 bases and J by 0 bases, and 6 bases separated the two germline ends. CDR1 MNHEY and CDR2 SVGAGI come from the germline V gene. The CDR3 runs to 15 residues. This CDR3 is CASSYSSVSNQPQHF. The CDR3 DNA reads TGTGCCAGCAGTTACTCGTCAGTTAGCAATCAGCCCCAGCATTTT.

J is TRBJ2-3 and V is TRBV7-2, with 11 bases identical to TRBD2. V lost 5 bases and J lost 3; bases outside the gene matches: 7. CDR1 and CDR2 (germline): SGHTA, FQGNSA. The length of the CDR3 is 16 residues. The CDR3 spells CASSLGGLAETDTQYF. DNA of the CDR3: TGTGCCAGCAGCCTAGGGGGACTAGCGGAGACAGATACGCAGTATTTT.

The gene calls are TRBV28 and TRBJ2-1; either TRBD1 or TRBD2 may fit D (5 bases each). This CDR3 contains 14 residues. Germline loops: CDR1 MDHEN, CDR2 SYDVKM. Trimming took off 6 bases at V and 7 bases at J, with 16 bases between the two ends. CDR3 amino acids: CASSRDGALNEQFF. The CDR3 region has the DNA TGTGCCAGCAGCCGGGACGGCGCTTTGAATGAGCAGTTCTTC.

The V gene is TRBV20-1, the J gene TRBJ1-6; TRBD1 agrees at 8 bases. J lost 10 bases, V lost 6 bases, and 5 bases had no gene match. CDR3 length: 12 amino acids. Germline V gene data show CDR1 as DFQATT and CDR2 as SNEGSKA (reference sequence). The CDR3 DNA sequence: TGCAGTGCCGGACAGGGTGAATCACCCCTCCACTTT. This gives the protein CSAGQGESPLHF.

This clonotype was counted at least ten times. The final CDR3 position lacks the conserved phenylalanine or tryptophan, pointing to a likely read error. It is unclear where the CDR3 begins or ends on the DNA, so no DNA is shown, and the CDR3 is as TCRdb lists it. This rearrangement joins TRBV6-2 or TRBV6-3 to TRBJ2-7; the table names TRBD1, a call not compared with the DNA. Germline V gene data show CDR1 as MNHEY and CDR2 as SVGEGT. The CDR3 has 11 amino acids, counting both end residues. CDR3 region: CASSYGTGLVL.

The rearrangement links TRBV9 to TRBJ2-1, with TRBD2 matching 14 bases. Germline V CDR1 and CDR2: SGDLS, YYNGEE. CDR3 size: 15 residues. V shed 3 bases and J 9 bases; nucleotides not matched to a gene: 5. The DNA of the CDR3 is TGTGCCAGCAGCGAGACTAGCGGGAGGGCCGGTGAGCAGTTCTTC. This gives the protein CASSETSGRAGEQFF.

The rearrangement joins TRBV4-1 to TRBJ2-1, with D perhaps matching TRBD1 (5 bases). Trimming shortened V by 3 bases and J by 2 bases, and 14 bases separated the two germline ends. Germline values: CDR1 MGHRA, CDR2 YSYEKL. The CDR3 spans 16 residues. The CDR3 DNA sequence: TGCGCCAGCAGCCAGGGAACAGGCGAAACCTACAATGAGCAGTTCTTC. Protein: CASSQGTGETYNEQFF.

The V and J genes are TRBV10-3 and TRBJ2-3; D is unclear. Germline V gene data show CDR1 as ENHRY and CDR2 as SYGVKD. V lost 0 bases and J 5 bases, leaving 9 bases between the germline ends. There are 14 residues in the CDR3. The CDR3 DNA reads as TGTGCCATCAGTGAGTCGGTGGGCGGAGATACGCAGTATTTT. Its protein is CAISESVGGDTQYF.